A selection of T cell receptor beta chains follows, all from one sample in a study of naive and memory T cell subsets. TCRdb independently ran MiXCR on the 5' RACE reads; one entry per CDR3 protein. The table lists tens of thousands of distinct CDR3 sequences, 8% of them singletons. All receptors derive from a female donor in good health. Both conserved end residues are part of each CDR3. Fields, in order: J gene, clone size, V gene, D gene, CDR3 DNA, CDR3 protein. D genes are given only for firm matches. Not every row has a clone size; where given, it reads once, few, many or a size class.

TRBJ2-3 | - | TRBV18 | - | TGTGCCAGCTCACCACCTCAGGGGAGCACAGATACGCAGTATTTT | CASSPPQGSTDTQYF
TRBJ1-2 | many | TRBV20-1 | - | TGCAGTGCTAGTCCATTGGAGGGTCCCTCCTATGGCTACACCTTC | CSASPLEGPSYGYTF
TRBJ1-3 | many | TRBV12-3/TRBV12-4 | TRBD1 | TGTGCCGGTTACAGGGGCCCTAGCTCTGGAAACACCATATATTTT | CAGYRGPSSGNTIYF
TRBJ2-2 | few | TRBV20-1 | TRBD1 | TGCAGTGCTAGAGACCTAAGTAACAGGGGGAACACCGGGGAGCTGTTTTTT | CSARDLSNRGNTGELFF
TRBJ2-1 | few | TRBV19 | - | TGTGCCAGTAGTCCGAGGCGGGTCGATGAGCAGTTCTTC | CASSPRRVDEQFF
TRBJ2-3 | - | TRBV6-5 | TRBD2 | TGTGCCACCAGACCTAGCGGGAGTTATGGAGATACGCAGTATTTT | CATRPSGSYGDTQYF
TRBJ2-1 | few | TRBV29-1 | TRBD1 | TGCAGCGTCTACCTAGGGACAGGGGGTGTCGATGAGCAGTTCTTC | CSVYLGTGGVDEQFF
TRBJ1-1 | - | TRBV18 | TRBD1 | TGTGCCAGCTCACCGCTTGACAGGGGAACTGAAGCTTTCTTT | CASSPLDRGTEAFF
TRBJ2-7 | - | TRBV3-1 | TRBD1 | TGTGCCAGCAGCCCCGAATCCGGGACAGGGGGCGAAGAGCAGTACTTC | CASSPESGTGGEEQYF
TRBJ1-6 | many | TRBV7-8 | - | TGTGCCAGCACTCACCGGACCCAAGGTTCACCCCTCCACTTT | CASTHRTQGSPLHF
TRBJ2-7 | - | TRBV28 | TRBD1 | TGTGCCAGCAGGCCCCCGGGACAGCGACCGACCTACGAGCAGTACTTC | CASRPPGQRPTYEQYF
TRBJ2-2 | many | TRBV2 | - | TGTGCCAGCAGTGAAAGTCCTGGGGTCACCGGGGAGCTGTTTTTT | CASSESPGVTGELFF
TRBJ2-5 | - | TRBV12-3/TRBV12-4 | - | TGTGCCAGCAGTTCGACAGTTCCGGGGGAGACCCAGTACTTC | CASSSTVPGETQYF
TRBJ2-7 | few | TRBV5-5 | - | TGTGCCAGCAGCACACCTACCCACGAGCAGTACTTC | CASSTPTHEQYF
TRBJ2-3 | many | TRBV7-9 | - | TGTGCCAGCAGCTTAGCCGGGAGCACAGATACGCAGTATTTT | CASSLAGSTDTQYF
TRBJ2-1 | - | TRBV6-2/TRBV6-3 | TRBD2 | TGTGCCAGCAGTTCCCCACGGCTAGCGGAAATCAATGAGCAGTTCTTC | CASSSPRLAEINEQFF
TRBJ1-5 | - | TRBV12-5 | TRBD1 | TGTGCTAGTGGTCTGGGACAGGTGTACAATCAGCCCCAGCATTTT | CASGLGQVYNQPQHF
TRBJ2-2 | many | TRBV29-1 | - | TGCAGCGTTCAAAAAGGTGGCAGGAGAACCACCGGGGAGCTGTTTTTT | CSVQKGGRRTTGELFF
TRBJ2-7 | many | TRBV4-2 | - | TGTGCCAGCAGCCAAGAAAGTACAGGGTCCTACGAGCAGTACTTC | CASSQESTGSYEQYF
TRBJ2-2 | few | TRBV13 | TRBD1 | TGTGCCAGCAGCATACAGGGGGACGGGGAGCTGTTTTTT | CASSIQGDGELFF
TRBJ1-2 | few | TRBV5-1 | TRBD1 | TGCGCCAGCAGCTTGGCCGGACAGGCCAATGGCTACACCTTC | CASSLAGQANGYTF
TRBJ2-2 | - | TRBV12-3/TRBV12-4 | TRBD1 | TGTGCCAGCAGCCGGACAGGGGCGGGGGAGCTGTTTTTT | CASSRTGAGELFF
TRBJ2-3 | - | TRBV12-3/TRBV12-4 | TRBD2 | TGTGCCAGCAGTCCACCCCCCCTCTCGGGCGGGGGGACGGAGACAGATACGCAGTATTTT | CASSPPPLSGGGTETDTQYF
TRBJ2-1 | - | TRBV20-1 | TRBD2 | TGCAGTGCTAGAGACCCGCTAGCGGGAAACAATGAGCAGTTCTTC | CSARDPLAGNNEQFF
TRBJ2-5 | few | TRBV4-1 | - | TGCGCCAGCAGCCAAGATCGAGGCTCTAGCAGAGGGACCCAGTACTTC | CASSQDRGSSRGTQYF
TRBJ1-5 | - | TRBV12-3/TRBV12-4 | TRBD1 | TGTGCCAGCAGTTTAACGACAGGGAGAAATCAGCCCCAGCATTTT | CASSLTTGRNQPQHF
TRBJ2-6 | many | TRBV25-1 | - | TGTGCCAGCAGTGAGGTTGGGGCCAACGTCCTGACTTTC | CASSEVGANVLTF
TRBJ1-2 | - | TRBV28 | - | TGTGCCAGCAGCCCGCGGAGGGGAGATGGCTACACCTTC | CASSPRRGDGYTF
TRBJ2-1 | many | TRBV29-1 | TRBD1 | TGCAGCGTTGGGACAGGGGCGCGGTATGAGCAGTTCTTC | CSVGTGARYEQFF
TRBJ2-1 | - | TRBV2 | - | TGTGCCAGCAGTCTACTCGACAATGAGCAGTTCTTC | CASSLLDNEQFF
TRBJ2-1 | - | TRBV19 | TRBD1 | TGTGCCAGTAGTATAGGACAGGGTGGTGAGCAGTTCTTC | CASSIGQGGEQFF
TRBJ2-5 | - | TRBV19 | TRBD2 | TGTGCCAGTAGTAGCGGACTAGCGAACTGGGAGACCCAGTACTTC | CASSSGLANWETQYF
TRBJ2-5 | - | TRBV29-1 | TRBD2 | TGCAGCGTTGACGTTAGGACTAGCGGGACGCAAGAGACCCAGTACTTC | CSVDVRTSGTQETQYF
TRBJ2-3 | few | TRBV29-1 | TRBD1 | TGCAGCTCGTGGACAGGGGGCTCAGTAGCAGATACGCAGTATTTT | CSSWTGGSVADTQYF
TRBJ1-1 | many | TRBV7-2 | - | TGTGCCAGCAGCCAGAACCCCGGGGCAGGGACTGAAGCTTTCTTT | CASSQNPGAGTEAFF
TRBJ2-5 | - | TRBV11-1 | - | TGTGCCAGCAGCTCACATGCGCAGCCCCAAGAGACCCAGTACTTC | CASSSHAQPQETQYF
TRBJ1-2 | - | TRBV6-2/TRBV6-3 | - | TGTGCCAGCAGTTTTTCTGCTAGCGGACAGTCCTTC | CASSFSASGQSF
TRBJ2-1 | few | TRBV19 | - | TGTGCCAGTAGTATTGGGGGGGCCATGTACAATGAGCAGTTCTTC | CASSIGGAMYNEQFF
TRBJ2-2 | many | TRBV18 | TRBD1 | TGTGCCAGCTCACCAGACAGGGCCACCGGGGAGCTGTTTTTT | CASSPDRATGELFF
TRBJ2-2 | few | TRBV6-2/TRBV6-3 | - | TGTGCCAGCAGTCGAACAAACAGGGCCTCCACCGGGGAGCTGTTTTTT | CASSRTNRASTGELFF
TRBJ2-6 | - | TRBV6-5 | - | TGTGCCAGCAGTGACTGGGGGGGGGCCCGAGGACTCCTGACTTTC | CASSDWGGARGLLTF